The rows below give T cell receptor beta chains drawn from one sample of a study of blood T cell repertoires in COVID-19. Some clones are missing from TCRdb's copy, which holds only in-frame ones; the method was immunoSEQ multiplex PCR. Of about 68,000 clones in the sample, roughly 85% were seen once. The source material was peripheral blood. Source of these receptors: a man in his forties or fifties with acute or convalescent COVID-19. Both conserved end residues are part of each CDR3. The D gene is left open where the match is weak. A clone size is listed for some rows: how often the clone was seen (once, few, many), or a class if it is expanded.

J gene: TRBJ1-3; clone size: .; D gene: .; V gene: TRBV14; CDR3 DNA: TGTGCCAGCAGCCAAGATGACCGACAAGGAAACACCATATATTTT; CDR3 protein: CASSQDDRQGNTIYF
J gene: TRBJ1-2; clone size: .; D gene: TRBD1; V gene: TRBV5-5; CDR3 DNA: TGTGCCAGCAGCCAAGGGGGACAGAACTATGGCTACACCTTC; CDR3 protein: CASSQGGQNYGYTF
J gene: TRBJ1-2; clone size: .; D gene: .; V gene: TRBV18; CDR3 DNA: TGTGCCAGCTCACCAGACCAAGGACTGGCCTATGGCTACACCTTC; CDR3 protein: CASSPDQGLAYGYTF
J gene: TRBJ2-1; clone size: .; D gene: .; V gene: TRBV7-2; CDR3 DNA: TGTGCCAGCAGCTTAGTCAGGGTCTCTGAGCAGTTCTTC; CDR3 protein: CASSLVRVSEQFF
J gene: TRBJ2-7; clone size: once; D gene: TRBD2; V gene: TRBV27; CDR3 DNA: TGTGCCAGCAGACCGACTAGCGGATCCTACGAGCAGTACTTC; CDR3 protein: CASRPTSGSYEQYF
J gene: TRBJ2-7; clone size: .; D gene: .; V gene: TRBV5-1; CDR3 DNA: TGCGCCAGCAGCGCGGGACGGTCCTCCTACGAGCAGTACTTC; CDR3 protein: CASSAGRSSYEQYF
J gene: TRBJ2-5; clone size: few; D gene: .; V gene: TRBV6-2/TRBV6-3; CDR3 DNA: TGTGCCAGCAGTTACTCCGAACTAGTCGGGCAAGAGACCCAGTACTTC; CDR3 protein: CASSYSELVGQETQYF
J gene: TRBJ2-2; clone size: .; D gene: TRBD2; V gene: TRBV5-1; CDR3 DNA: TGCGCCAGCAGCCTTAGGACTAGCGGGGCGTCTACCGGGGAGCTGTTTTTT; CDR3 protein: CASSLRTSGASTGELFF
J gene: TRBJ2-7; clone size: .; D gene: TRBD1; V gene: TRBV6-5; CDR3 DNA: TGTGCCAGCAGTCAAAGACAGGGCTCCTACGAGCAGTACTTC; CDR3 protein: CASSQRQGSYEQYF
J gene: TRBJ1-2; clone size: .; D gene: .; V gene: TRBV7-7; CDR3 DNA: TGTGCTAGCAGCTTAGTAACTTGGGGCTACACCTTC; CDR3 protein: CASSLVTWGYTF
J gene: TRBJ1-5; clone size: .; D gene: .; V gene: TRBV28; CDR3 DNA: TGTGCCAGCAGTCCGGACAGTTTACCGGTAAGCAATCAGCCCCAGCATTTT; CDR3 protein: CASSPDSLPVSNQPQHF
J gene: TRBJ1-1; clone size: .; D gene: .; V gene: TRBV6-5; CDR3 DNA: TGTGCCAGCAGTTACGAGCGGGGACTTGAAGCTTTCTTT; CDR3 protein: CASSYERGLEAFF
J gene: TRBJ1-2; clone size: .; D gene: TRBD1; V gene: TRBV6-5; CDR3 DNA: TGTGCCAGCAGTTACTCCGGACAGGGGCTCTATGGCTACACCTTC; CDR3 protein: CASSYSGQGLYGYTF
J gene: TRBJ2-3; clone size: .; D gene: .; V gene: TRBV5-5; CDR3 DNA: TGTGCCAGCAGCTTCGGGGTCCCACCATCGGATACGCAGTATTTT; CDR3 protein: CASSFGVPPSDTQYF
J gene: TRBJ1-5; clone size: .; D gene: .; V gene: TRBV3-1/TRBV3-2; CDR3 DNA: TGTGCCAGCAGCCACGGGACAAATCGCAATCAGCCCCAGCATTTT; CDR3 protein: CASSHGTNRNQPQHF
J gene: TRBJ2-1; clone size: .; D gene: .; V gene: TRBV7-9; CDR3 DNA: TGTGCCAGCAGCTTCGGTTTGAGGGATGAGCAGTTCTTC; CDR3 protein: CASSFGLRDEQFF
J gene: TRBJ2-7; clone size: .; D gene: .; V gene: TRBV11-2; CDR3 DNA: TGTGCCAGCATCCCCCCGGACAGATCCTACGAGCAGTACTTC; CDR3 protein: CASIPPDRSYEQYF
J gene: TRBJ2-3; clone size: .; D gene: TRBD2; V gene: TRBV6-6; CDR3 DNA: TGTGCCAGCAGTTATACACCGGGGGGGCGGGGTTATTTT; CDR3 protein: CASSYTPGGRGYF
J gene: TRBJ2-3; clone size: .; D gene: .; V gene: TRBV5-1; CDR3 DNA: TGCGCCAGCAGCTTTAGAACAGATACGCAGTATTTT; CDR3 protein: CASSFRTDTQYF
J gene: TRBJ2-1; clone size: few; D gene: TRBD2; V gene: TRBV24-1; CDR3 DNA: TGTGCCACCAGTGATTTATCTCCCGGGACTAGCGGAAACAATGAGCAGTTCTTC; CDR3 protein: CATSDLSPGTSGNNEQFF
J gene: TRBJ2-1; clone size: .; D gene: TRBD1; V gene: TRBV9; CDR3 DNA: TGTGCCAGCAGCGTAGGTTCCGGACAGGGACCCTACAATGAGCAGTTCTTC; CDR3 protein: CASSVGSGQGPYNEQFF
J gene: TRBJ2-7; clone size: .; D gene: .; V gene: TRBV19; CDR3 DNA: TGTGCCAGTAGTCGGGACAACACCTACGAGCAGTACTTC; CDR3 protein: CASSRDNTYEQYF
J gene: TRBJ1-1; clone size: few; D gene: .; V gene: TRBV13; CDR3 DNA: TGTGCCAGCAGCTCGGACAGACAAGATGAAGCTTTCTTT; CDR3 protein: CASSSDRQDEAFF
J gene: TRBJ2-7; clone size: .; D gene: TRBD1; V gene: TRBV11-2; CDR3 DNA: TGTGCCAGCAGCTTAGGGACAGGGGCCGAGCAGTACTTC; CDR3 protein: CASSLGTGAEQYF
J gene: TRBJ1-2; clone size: .; D gene: .; V gene: TRBV7-9; CDR3 DNA: TGTGCCAGCAGCGGAGGGACCCCGGCCCCCTATGGCTACACCTTC; CDR3 protein: CASSGGTPAPYGYTF
J gene: TRBJ1-2; clone size: .; D gene: .; V gene: TRBV5-1; CDR3 DNA: TGCGCCAGCAGCATCCAACAATCGGGGTATGGCTACACCTTC; CDR3 protein: CASSIQQSGYGYTF
J gene: TRBJ1-6; clone size: .; D gene: TRBD1; V gene: TRBV2; CDR3 DNA: TGTGCCAGCAGTGATACAGGGGGAAATTCACCCCTCCACTTT; CDR3 protein: CASSDTGGNSPLHF
J gene: TRBJ1-6; clone size: few; D gene: .; V gene: TRBV7-8; CDR3 DNA: TGTGCCAGCAGCTTAGTAGGGGGTGCGGATTCACCCCTCCACTTT; CDR3 protein: CASSLVGGADSPLHF
J gene: TRBJ1-2; clone size: .; D gene: .; V gene: TRBV21-1; CDR3 DNA: TGTGCCAGCAGCAGAGATAAGGGACAGGGAAACTATGGCTACACCTTC; CDR3 protein: CASSRDKGQGNYGYTF
J gene: TRBJ2-2; clone size: .; D gene: .; V gene: TRBV29-1; CDR3 DNA: TGCAGCGTTGAAGGCCAGGGGTACGGCACCGGGGAGCTGTTTTTT; CDR3 protein: CSVEGQGYGTGELFF
J gene: TRBJ2-1; clone size: .; D gene: TRBD2; V gene: TRBV19; CDR3 DNA: TGTGCCAGTAGTACAAACCTAGCGGGGGACTCCTACAATGAGCAGTTCTTC; CDR3 protein: CASSTNLAGDSYNEQFF
J gene: TRBJ2-5; clone size: once; D gene: .; V gene: TRBV4-1; CDR3 DNA: TGCGCCAGCAGCCAAGAATGGCCCCGCTCGGAGACCCAGTACTTC; CDR3 protein: CASSQEWPRSETQYF
J gene: TRBJ2-2; clone size: .; D gene: TRBD1; V gene: TRBV5-5; CDR3 DNA: TGTGCCAGCAGCTTGTCAGGGGGCGATCGCACCGGGGAGCTGTTTTTT; CDR3 protein: CASSLSGGDRTGELFF
J gene: TRBJ2-5; clone size: once; D gene: TRBD1; V gene: TRBV7-3; CDR3 DNA: TGTGCCAGCAGCCAACAGGGGGCCGGGCAAGAGACCCAGTACTTC; CDR3 protein: CASSQQGAGQETQYF
J gene: TRBJ2-1; clone size: .; D gene: .; V gene: TRBV5-4; CDR3 DNA: TGTGCCAGCAGCTTGGGAAGGACAGTTGGGAATGAGCAGTTCTTC; CDR3 protein: CASSLGRTVGNEQFF
J gene: TRBJ1-3; clone size: few; D gene: TRBD1; V gene: TRBV7-3; CDR3 DNA: TGTGCCAGCAATAAGGAACAGGGGGGTTTTGGAAACACCATATATTTT; CDR3 protein: CASNKEQGGFGNTIYF
J gene: TRBJ2-3; clone size: .; D gene: .; V gene: TRBV5-1; CDR3 DNA: TGCGCCAGCAGCTTGACGGGGACTAGCACAGATACGCAGTATTTT; CDR3 protein: CASSLTGTSTDTQYF
J gene: TRBJ1-2; clone size: .; D gene: .; V gene: TRBV12-3/TRBV12-4; CDR3 DNA: TGTGCCAGCACCATAGGGGGGGAGGCTGGCTACACCTTC; CDR3 protein: CASTIGGEAGYTF
J gene: TRBJ1-2; clone size: .; D gene: .; V gene: TRBV6-5; CDR3 DNA: TGTGCCAGCACCCGTAGGGAGGGCGACGGCTACACCTTC; CDR3 protein: CASTRREGDGYTF
J gene: TRBJ2-1; clone size: .; D gene: TRBD2; V gene: TRBV10-2; CDR3 DNA: TGCGCCAGCAGTGAAGCTAGCGGGGTAGATGAGCAGTTCTTC; CDR3 protein: CASSEASGVDEQFF
J gene: TRBJ2-1; clone size: .; D gene: .; V gene: TRBV5-1; CDR3 DNA: TGCGCCAGCAGCTTCACGGGGGGCCCCAATGAGCAGTTCTTC; CDR3 protein: CASSFTGGPNEQFF